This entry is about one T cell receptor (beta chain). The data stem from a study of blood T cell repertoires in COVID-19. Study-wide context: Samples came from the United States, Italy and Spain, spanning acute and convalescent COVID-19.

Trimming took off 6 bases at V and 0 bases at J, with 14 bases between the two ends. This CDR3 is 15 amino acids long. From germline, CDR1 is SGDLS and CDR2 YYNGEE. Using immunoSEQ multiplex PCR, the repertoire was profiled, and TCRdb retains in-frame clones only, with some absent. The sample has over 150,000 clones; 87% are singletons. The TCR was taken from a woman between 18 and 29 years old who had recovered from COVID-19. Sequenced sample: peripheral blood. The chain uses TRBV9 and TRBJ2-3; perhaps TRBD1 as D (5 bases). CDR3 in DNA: TGTGCCAGCACCAGACAGTCTTCTAGCACAGATACGCAGTATTTT. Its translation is CASTRQSSSTDTQYF.